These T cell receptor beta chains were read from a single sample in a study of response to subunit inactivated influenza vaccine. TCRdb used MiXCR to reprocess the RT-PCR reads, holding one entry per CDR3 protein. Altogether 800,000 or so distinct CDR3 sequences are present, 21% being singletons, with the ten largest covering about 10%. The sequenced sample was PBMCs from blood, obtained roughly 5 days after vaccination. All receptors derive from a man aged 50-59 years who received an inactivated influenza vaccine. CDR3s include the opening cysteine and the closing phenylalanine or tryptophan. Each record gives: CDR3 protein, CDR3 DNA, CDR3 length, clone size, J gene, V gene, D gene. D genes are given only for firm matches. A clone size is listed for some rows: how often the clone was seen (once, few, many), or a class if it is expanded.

cdr3_aa: CASSLEAGQETQYF
cdr3_nt: TGCGCCAGCAGCTTGGAGGCAGGACAAGAGACCCAGTACTTC
cdr3_length: 14
clone_size: many
j_call: TRBJ2-5
v_call: TRBV5-1
d_call: NA

cdr3_aa: CSANPGQGARGYTF
cdr3_nt: TGCAGTGCTAACCCGGGACAGGGGGCGCGGGGCTACACCTTC
cdr3_length: 14
clone_size: few
j_call: TRBJ1-2
v_call: TRBV20-1
d_call: TRBD1

cdr3_aa: CASSPARTSSVVAQYF
cdr3_nt: TGTGCCAGCTCACCTGCCAGGACTAGTTCGGTTGTTGCGCAGTATTTT
cdr3_length: 16
clone_size: NA
j_call: TRBJ2-3
v_call: TRBV18
d_call: TRBD2

cdr3_aa: CASSLGAGTANEQYF
cdr3_nt: TGTGCCAGCAGCCTCGGGGCGGGAACGGCCAACGAGCAGTACTTC
cdr3_length: 15
clone_size: NA
j_call: TRBJ2-7
v_call: TRBV28
d_call: NA

cdr3_aa: CASSDLAGNEQYF
cdr3_nt: TGTGCCAGCAGTGACTTAGCGGGGAACGAGCAGTACTTC
cdr3_length: 13
clone_size: few
j_call: TRBJ2-7
v_call: TRBV6-6
d_call: TRBD2

cdr3_aa: CAIKAGGPTGELFF
cdr3_nt: TGTGCCATCAAAGCGGGAGGGCCCACCGGGGAGCTGTTTTTT
cdr3_length: 14
clone_size: NA
j_call: TRBJ2-2
v_call: TRBV10-3
d_call: TRBD2

cdr3_aa: CASSRPGLPYEQYF
cdr3_nt: TGTGCCAGCAGCCGACCGGGACTACCCTACGAGCAGTACTTC
cdr3_length: 14
clone_size: few
j_call: TRBJ2-7
v_call: TRBV7-2
d_call: TRBD2

cdr3_aa: CASSYSKVGYNEQFF
cdr3_nt: TGTGCCAGCAGTTACTCGAAAGTCGGTTACAATGAGCAGTTCTTC
cdr3_length: 15
clone_size: many
j_call: TRBJ2-1
v_call: TRBV6-5
d_call: NA

cdr3_aa: CASSEPKGTGRGPQHF
cdr3_nt: TGTGCCAGCAGTGAACCCAAGGGGACAGGCCGTGGGCCCCAGCATTTT
cdr3_length: 16
clone_size: NA
j_call: TRBJ1-5
v_call: TRBV6-1
d_call: TRBD1

cdr3_aa: CAISRTSGQNNEQFF
cdr3_nt: TGTGCCATCTCAAGAACTAGCGGCCAGAACAATGAGCAGTTCTTC
cdr3_length: 15
clone_size: NA
j_call: TRBJ2-1
v_call: TRBV10-3
d_call: TRBD2

cdr3_aa: CASSLGMLRDRLVTGELFF
cdr3_nt: TGCGCCAGCAGTCTAGGGATGCTCCGGGACCGACTAGTCACCGGGGAGCTGTTTTTT
cdr3_length: 19
clone_size: NA
j_call: TRBJ2-2
v_call: TRBV5-1
d_call: NA

cdr3_aa: CSANPAWLGANTQYF
cdr3_nt: TGCAGCGCAAACCCGGCGTGGCTGGGGGCTAATACGCAGTATTTT
cdr3_length: 15
clone_size: NA
j_call: TRBJ2-3
v_call: TRBV29-1
d_call: NA

cdr3_aa: CASSRDSGMQFF
cdr3_nt: TGTGCCAGCAGCCGGGACAGCGGCATGCAGTTCTTC
cdr3_length: 12
clone_size: NA
j_call: TRBJ2-1
v_call: TRBV7-9
d_call: TRBD1

cdr3_aa: CASSQSSEYPDTQYF
cdr3_nt: TGTGCCAGCTCACAATCTAGCGAATACCCAGATACGCAGTATTTT
cdr3_length: 15
clone_size: NA
j_call: TRBJ2-3
v_call: TRBV18
d_call: NA

cdr3_aa: CASSQKGGDRAKNIQYF
cdr3_nt: TGTGCCAGCAGCCAAAAGGGTGGGGACCGAGCCAAAAACATTCAGTACTTC
cdr3_length: 17
clone_size: few
j_call: TRBJ2-4
v_call: TRBV9
d_call: NA

cdr3_aa: CASSIRGVGYEQFF
cdr3_nt: TGTGCCAGCAGCATACGGGGGGTTGGCTATGAGCAGTTCTTC
cdr3_length: 14
clone_size: NA
j_call: TRBJ2-1
v_call: TRBV7-9
d_call: TRBD2

cdr3_aa: CASSQGTSGNIQYF
cdr3_nt: TGTGCCAGCAGCCAAGGGACTAGCGGAAACATTCAGTACTTC
cdr3_length: 14
clone_size: few
j_call: TRBJ2-4
v_call: TRBV4-2
d_call: TRBD2

cdr3_aa: CASSRWGYQPQHF
cdr3_nt: TGTGCCAGCAGCCGTTGGGGGTATCAGCCCCAGCATTTT
cdr3_length: 13
clone_size: few
j_call: TRBJ1-5
v_call: TRBV5-6
d_call: NA

cdr3_aa: CASSPHRESEGYTF
cdr3_nt: TGTGCCAGCAGTCCCCACAGGGAATCGGAAGGCTACACCTTC
cdr3_length: 14
clone_size: NA
j_call: TRBJ1-2
v_call: TRBV6-1
d_call: NA

cdr3_aa: CSASPLVDTNTEAFF
cdr3_nt: TGCAGTGCTAGCCCCCTTGTAGACACGAACACTGAAGCTTTCTTT
cdr3_length: 15
clone_size: NA
j_call: TRBJ1-1
v_call: TRBV20-1
d_call: NA

cdr3_aa: CASSGPWDQQFF
cdr3_nt: TGCGCCAGCAGCGGGCCTTGGGACCAGCAGTTCTTC
cdr3_length: 12
clone_size: NA
j_call: TRBJ2-1
v_call: TRBV5-1
d_call: NA

cdr3_aa: CASSFSDASGELFF
cdr3_nt: TGTGCCAGCAGCTTTTCAGATGCGTCCGGGGAGCTGTTTTTT
cdr3_length: 14
clone_size: few
j_call: TRBJ2-2
v_call: TRBV7-2
d_call: NA

cdr3_aa: CASSRIGEIMNTEAFF
cdr3_nt: TGTGCCAGCAGCCGAATAGGGGAGATAATGAACACTGAAGCTTTCTTT
cdr3_length: 16
clone_size: few
j_call: TRBJ1-1
v_call: TRBV7-9
d_call: NA

cdr3_aa: CASSEWGGRNEQFF
cdr3_nt: TGTGCCAGCAGTGAATGGGGGGGCCGCAATGAGCAGTTCTTC
cdr3_length: 14
clone_size: NA
j_call: TRBJ2-1
v_call: TRBV2
d_call: NA

cdr3_aa: CASSLVRGLAGVGQFF
cdr3_nt: TGTGCCAGCAGCTTAGTCCGCGGACTAGCGGGAGTCGGGCAGTTCTTC
cdr3_length: 16
clone_size: NA
j_call: TRBJ2-1
v_call: TRBV7-2
d_call: TRBD2

cdr3_aa: CASGRLAGSGELFF
cdr3_nt: TGTGCCAGTGGGAGACTAGCGGGATCCGGGGAGCTGTTTTTT
cdr3_length: 14
clone_size: NA
j_call: TRBJ2-2
v_call: TRBV19
d_call: TRBD2

cdr3_aa: CASSFGLTTTDTQYF
cdr3_nt: TGCGCCAGCAGTTTCGGACTAACAACCACAGATACGCAGTATTTT
cdr3_length: 15
clone_size: NA
j_call: TRBJ2-3
v_call: TRBV10-2
d_call: NA

cdr3_aa: CASSLAMADQETQYF
cdr3_nt: TGCGCCAGCAGCTTGGCCATGGCGGACCAAGAGACCCAGTACTTC
cdr3_length: 15
clone_size: few
j_call: TRBJ2-5
v_call: TRBV5-1
d_call: NA

cdr3_aa: CAISQRSPDGYTF
cdr3_nt: TGTGCCATCAGTCAGAGGTCCCCCGATGGCTACACCTTC
cdr3_length: 13
clone_size: NA
j_call: TRBJ1-2
v_call: TRBV10-3
d_call: NA

cdr3_aa: CASRARENQPQHF
cdr3_nt: TGTGCCAGCAGAGCCCGGGAGAATCAGCCCCAGCATTTT
cdr3_length: 13
clone_size: NA
j_call: TRBJ1-5
v_call: TRBV6-1
d_call: NA

cdr3_aa: CASSRRGGGSNEQFF
cdr3_nt: TGTGCCAGCAGCCGGAGGGGGGGGGGCTCCAATGAGCAGTTCTTC
cdr3_length: 15
clone_size: NA
j_call: TRBJ2-1
v_call: TRBV3-1
d_call: NA

cdr3_aa: CSVDPAGGGTGELFF
cdr3_nt: TGCAGCGTTGACCCAGCGGGAGGAGGGACCGGGGAGCTGTTTTTT
cdr3_length: 15
clone_size: many
j_call: TRBJ2-2
v_call: TRBV29-1
d_call: TRBD2

cdr3_aa: CSARDSQGRETQYF
cdr3_nt: TGCAGTGCTAGAGATAGTCAGGGAAGAGAGACCCAGTACTTC
cdr3_length: 14
clone_size: many
j_call: TRBJ2-5
v_call: TRBV20-1
d_call: NA

cdr3_aa: CASSPRSGGYEQYF
cdr3_nt: TGTGCCAGCAGTCCCCGCTCCGGGGGCTACGAGCAGTACTTC
cdr3_length: 14
clone_size: NA
j_call: TRBJ2-7
v_call: TRBV27
d_call: NA

cdr3_aa: CSARDVGEEKLFF
cdr3_nt: TGCAGTGCTCGGGACGTGGGGGAAGAAAAACTGTTTTTT
cdr3_length: 13
clone_size: NA
j_call: TRBJ1-4
v_call: TRBV20-1
d_call: NA

cdr3_aa: CSARGRGRGVETQYF
cdr3_nt: TGCAGTGCTAGAGGACGCGGGAGGGGCGTAGAGACCCAGTACTTC
cdr3_length: 15
clone_size: few
j_call: TRBJ2-5
v_call: TRBV20-1
d_call: TRBD2

cdr3_aa: CASSLVSGRHSYEQYF
cdr3_nt: TGCGCCAGCAGCCTGGTTAGCGGGAGGCACTCCTACGAGCAGTACTTC
cdr3_length: 16
clone_size: NA
j_call: TRBJ2-7
v_call: TRBV5-1
d_call: TRBD2

cdr3_aa: CAISGSQDRFTDTQYF
cdr3_nt: TGTGCCATCAGTGGAAGCCAAGACAGGTTTACAGATACGCAGTATTTT
cdr3_length: 16
clone_size: few
j_call: TRBJ2-3
v_call: TRBV10-3
d_call: NA

cdr3_aa: CASSSPRGVPHADTQYF
cdr3_nt: TGTGCCAGCAGCTCCCCTCGCGGGGTGCCGCACGCAGATACGCAGTATTTT
cdr3_length: 17
clone_size: few
j_call: TRBJ2-3
v_call: TRBV7-9
d_call: NA

cdr3_aa: CASSLAFYEQFF
cdr3_nt: TGTGCCAGCAGCTTAGCTTTTTATGAGCAGTTCTTC
cdr3_length: 12
clone_size: NA
j_call: TRBJ2-1
v_call: TRBV7-8
d_call: NA

cdr3_aa: CSARVAQGVSGYTF
cdr3_nt: TGCAGTGCTAGAGTTGCTCAGGGTGTATCAGGCTACACCTTC
cdr3_length: 14
clone_size: few
j_call: TRBJ1-2
v_call: TRBV20-1
d_call: NA

cdr3_aa: CASSLVSSGGQAFF
cdr3_nt: TGTGCCAGCAGCTTAGTATCCTCCGGAGGGCAAGCTTTCTTT
cdr3_length: 14
clone_size: few
j_call: TRBJ1-1
v_call: TRBV7-9
d_call: NA

cdr3_aa: CATKGQGIYEQYF
cdr3_nt: TGTGCCACCAAGGGACAGGGCATCTACGAGCAGTACTTC
cdr3_length: 13
clone_size: few
j_call: TRBJ2-7
v_call: TRBV11-2
d_call: TRBD1

cdr3_aa: CASSASMNTEAFF
cdr3_nt: TGTGCCAGCAGCGCTAGTATGAACACTGAAGCTTTCTTT
cdr3_length: 13
clone_size: NA
j_call: TRBJ1-1
v_call: TRBV9
d_call: NA

cdr3_aa: CASREGVGNTEAFF
cdr3_nt: TGTGCCAGCAGGGAAGGGGTGGGGAACACTGAAGCTTTCTTT
cdr3_length: 14
clone_size: few
j_call: TRBJ1-1
v_call: TRBV12-3/TRBV12-4
d_call: NA

cdr3_aa: CASNPFRGLAAGELFF
cdr3_nt: TGTGCCAGCAACCCCTTTAGAGGGCTAGCGGCCGGGGAGCTGTTTTTT
cdr3_length: 16
clone_size: once
j_call: TRBJ2-2
v_call: TRBV28
d_call: TRBD2

cdr3_aa: CASSPKRTDSYEQYF
cdr3_nt: TGCGCCAGCAGCCCGAAGAGGACAGACTCCTACGAGCAGTACTTC
cdr3_length: 15
clone_size: NA
j_call: TRBJ2-7
v_call: TRBV5-1
d_call: NA

cdr3_aa: CASSYGLAGDTGELFF
cdr3_nt: TGCGCCAGCAGCTACGGACTAGCGGGGGACACCGGGGAGCTGTTTTTT
cdr3_length: 16
clone_size: NA
j_call: TRBJ2-2
v_call: TRBV4-3
d_call: TRBD2

cdr3_aa: CAIGRQGGTDTQYF
cdr3_nt: TGTGCCATCGGCAGACAGGGTGGCACAGATACGCAGTATTTT
cdr3_length: 14
clone_size: few
j_call: TRBJ2-3
v_call: TRBV10-3
d_call: TRBD1

cdr3_aa: CASSYYQDRAEAGYTF
cdr3_nt: TGTGCCAGCAGTTACTACCAGGACAGGGCGGAGGCTGGCTACACCTTC
cdr3_length: 16
clone_size: few
j_call: TRBJ1-2
v_call: TRBV6-5
d_call: TRBD1

cdr3_aa: CASSPGLSLEFRQPEAFF
cdr3_nt: TGTGCCAGCAGCCCCGGGTTGAGTTTGGAGTTTAGGCAACCTGAAGCTTTCTTT
cdr3_length: 18
clone_size: NA
j_call: TRBJ1-1
v_call: TRBV11-2
d_call: NA

cdr3_aa: CASSRQISYNEQFF
cdr3_nt: TGTGCCAGCAGTCGACAGATCTCCTACAATGAGCAGTTCTTC
cdr3_length: 14
clone_size: few
j_call: TRBJ2-1
v_call: TRBV6-2/TRBV6-3
d_call: NA

cdr3_aa: CATSRDSATGVQETQYF
cdr3_nt: TGTGCCACCAGCAGAGATTCTGCAACAGGAGTCCAAGAGACCCAGTACTTC
cdr3_length: 17
clone_size: NA
j_call: TRBJ2-5
v_call: TRBV15
d_call: NA

cdr3_aa: CASSLRFGGLAESSYNEQFF
cdr3_nt: TGTGCCAGCAGCTTAAGGTTCGGGGGACTAGCGGAAAGCTCCTACAATGAGCAGTTCTTC
cdr3_length: 20
clone_size: NA
j_call: TRBJ2-1
v_call: TRBV11-1
d_call: TRBD2